Each of the 7 T cell receptor beta chains below was sequenced from the same sample in a study of T cells in Graves' hyperthyroidism and ophthalmopathy. From RNA transcripts, TCR beta CDR3 regions were amplified. First-round RT-PCR of the TCR CDR3 relied on the HTBI primer set. MiXCR was run by TCRdb on the multiplex PCR reads, yielding one entry per CDR3 protein. The sample has hundreds of thousands of distinct CDR3 sequences; roughly 21% are singletons. Sequencing was carried out using blood. The receptors come from a man aged 40-49 years with Graves' ophthalmopathy.

The rearrangement uses TRBV20-1 and TRBJ1-3; perhaps TRBD1 as D (5 bases). Trimming left V 2 bases short and J 8 bases short, with 7 bases between. This CDR3 comprises 11 residues. Germline lookup yields CDR1 DFQATT and CDR2 SNEGSKA (reference sequence). The CDR3 spells CSARKGDTIYF. The CDR3 DNA follows: TGCAGTGCTAGAAAAGGGGACACCATATATTTT.

The table lists this clonotype with many counts. The CDR3 loop is CASSQTGLSGYTF. The CDR3 DNA sequence: TGTGCCAGCTCGCAGACAGGGTTGAGCGGCTACACCTTC. This chain connects TRBV18 to TRBJ1-2; TRBD1 matches at 7 bases. This CDR3 contains 13 residues. Germline V lookup: CDR1 KGHSH, CDR2 LQKENI. V shed 6 bases and J 8 bases; nucleotides not matched to a gene: 9.

Points on this clonotype: Because it lacks the conserved phenylalanine or tryptophan at the end, this CDR3 is likely a read error. The V call is TRBV6-1, the J call TRBJ2-1, with 7 bases fitting TRBD1. V lost 2 bases and J lost 10; bases outside the gene matches: 5. The CDR3 totals 13 residues. Germline CDR1 MNHNS, CDR2 SASEGT. The CDR3 nucleotides are TGTGCCAGCAGTGAAAGGGGGCTGGGCGAGCAGTTCCTC. Protein sequence: CASSERGLGEQFL.

The chain employs TRBV19 and TRBJ2-3, with no clear D. The CDR3 is 16 residues long. Germline V CDR1 and CDR2: LNHDA, SQIVND (reference sequence). V was pared by 0 bases and J by 5 bases, with 15 bases between. The CDR3 DNA is TGTGCCAGTAGTATAGAGCGACTCCCCAACGGAGATACGCAGTATTTT. This sequence encodes CASSIERLPNGDTQYF.

This chain connects TRBV14 to TRBJ1-1; maybe TRBD1 (5 bases). This CDR3 region has 16 residues. From germline, CDR1 is SGHDN and CDR2 FVKESK. V dropped 0 bases and J dropped 0 bases, with 11 bases sitting between them. The CDR3 coding sequence is TGTGCCAGCAGCCAAGACCACGGGGGAGTGAACACTGAAGCTTTCTTT. The encoded protein is CASSQDHGGVNTEAFF. The full variable domain, with the rest looked up from reference TRBV14 and TRBJ1-1, is EAGVTQFPSHSVIEKGQTVTLRCDPISGHDNLYWYRRVMGKEIKFLLHFVKESKQDESGMPNNRFLAERTGGTYSTLKVQPAELEDSGVYFCASSQDHGGVNTEAFFGQGTRLTVV.

V gene TRBV6-1 combines with J gene TRBJ1-2, with 8 bases identical to TRBD1. Trimming took 6 bases from V and 8 from J; bases not matched to a gene: 11. Germline CDR1 and CDR2: MNHNS and SASEGT. This CDR3 is 14 amino acids long. The CDR3 is CASSLDRGGRGYTF. The CDR3 nucleotides read TGTGCCAGCAGCCTCGACAGGGGAGGACGGGGCTACACCTTC.

This clonotype was detected only a few times. This chain connects TRBV3-1 to TRBJ2-7; TRBD2 matches 7 bases. The CDR3 runs to 14 residues. Germline loops: CDR1 LGHDT, CDR2 YNNKEL (reference sequence). J lost 4 bases, V lost 4 bases, and 7 bases had no gene match. CDR3 sequence (DNA): TGTGCCAGCAGCCGGACTGGCGGGAGATACGAGCAGTACTTC. Protein product: CASSRTGGRYEQYF.